This T cell receptor beta chain was found in a study of cytomegalovirus exposure and HLA in healthy donors. The study ran its PCR with 60 Vbeta and 13 Jbeta primers. Here immunoSEQ multiplex PCR was the method, and the copy in TCRdb shows in-frame clones only, minus some. Of 140,000 to 150,000 clones listed, less than 85% are singletons. Findings and caveats of the study: Later analysis identified a missense DCLRE1C variant that was linked to TCR beta V- and J-gene trimming. A later analysis associated about 18,000 TCR beta sequences with HLA alleles at a 0.05 false discovery rate. Many donors carried some public TCRs, although rarity characterized most TCR sequences. Because they were indistinguishable, some V segments, including TRBV6-2 and TRBV6-3, were excluded.

This clone was detected only a few times. As yet, its antigen is unknown. This CDR3 is built from 15 residues. Trimming took 0 bases from V and 4 from J, leaving 13 bases between them. Germline V gene lookup returns CDR1 SGHRS and CDR2 YFSETQ. The gene calls are TRBV5-1 and TRBJ1-1; D is perhaps TRBD1 (5 bases). Sequenced sample: PBMCs. The sequence was obtained from an older woman in good health and CMV-seropositive. CDR3 DNA sequence: TGCGCCAGCAGCTTGGCGGGGGATGTTGGCACTGAAGCTTTCTTT. Translating it yields CASSLAGDVGTEAFF.